The text below deals with one T cell receptor beta chain. This entry is derived from a study of blood T cell repertoires in COVID-19. As for the study in general: T cells, B-cell-depleted T cells, or PBMCs supplied cDNA or gDNA.

The length of the CDR3 is 17 residues. Trimming cost V 1 base and J 0 bases, with 14 bases left between them. The germline gives CDR1 LNHNV, CDR2 YYDKDF (reference sequence). In the source study's methods: Scientists estimated how many nucleated cells there were by amplifying reference gene primers. Clones were read by immunoSEQ multiplex PCR, and TCRdb kept only the in-frame ones, dropping some. Clone size and V and J calls were adopted from that table, with D and trimming inferred from the DNA. The sample lists about 110,000 clones, 75% to 90% seen once, with roughly 7.9% in the top ten. This receptor was identified in a man between 65 and 80 years old with acute or convalescent COVID-19. This rearrangement joins TRBV15 to TRBJ2-3; no definite D call. Material for sequencing was peripheral blood. CDR3 sequence (DNA): TGTGCCACCAGCAGAGGTGACTTGGTTCTAAGCACAGATACGCAGTATTTT. Residues: CATSRGDLVLSTDTQYF.